The present entry profiles one T cell receptor beta chain with its context. The data originate from a study of blood T cells in healthy people across ages. A second PCR, run for roughly 6 to 11 cycles, used a sample-barcoded 5' primer plus a J-beta primer mix. TCRdb fed the 5' RACE reads into MiXCR, producing one record per CDR3 protein. The sample holds about 1.7 million distinct CDR3 sequences, approximately 30% seen once. Germline values: CDR1 SEHNR, CDR2 FQNEAQ (reference sequence). CDR3 length equals 16 residues. With 4 bases clipped from V and 3 bases from J, the junction kept 8 bases outside the gene matches.

This chain links TRBV7-9 with TRBJ1-5; 8 nucleotides line up with TRBD1. Sequencing was carried out using blood. This receptor was identified in a woman aged 30 to 39 in good health. The CDR3 sequence: CASSSQDRVNNQPQHF. The CDR3 bases are TGTGCCAGCAGCTCCCAGGACAGGGTAAACAATCAGCCCCAGCATTTT.